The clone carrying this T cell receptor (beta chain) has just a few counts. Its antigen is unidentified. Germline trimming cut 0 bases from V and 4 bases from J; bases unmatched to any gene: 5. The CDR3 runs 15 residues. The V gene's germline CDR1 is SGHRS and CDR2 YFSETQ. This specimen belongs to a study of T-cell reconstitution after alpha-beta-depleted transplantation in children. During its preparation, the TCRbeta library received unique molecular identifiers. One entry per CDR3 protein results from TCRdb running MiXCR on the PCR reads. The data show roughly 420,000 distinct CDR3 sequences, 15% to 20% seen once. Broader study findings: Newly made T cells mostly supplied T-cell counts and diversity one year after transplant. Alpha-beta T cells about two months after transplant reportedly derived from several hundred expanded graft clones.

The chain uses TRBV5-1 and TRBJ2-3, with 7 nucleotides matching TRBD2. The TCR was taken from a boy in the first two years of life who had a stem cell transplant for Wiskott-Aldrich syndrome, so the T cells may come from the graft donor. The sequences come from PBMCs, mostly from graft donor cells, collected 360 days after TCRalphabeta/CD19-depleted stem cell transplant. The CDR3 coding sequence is TGCGCCAGCAGCTTGGGCGGGAGTGGTTCAGATACGCAGTATTTT. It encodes CASSLGGSGSDTQYF.